These 19 T cell receptor beta chains came from one sample sequenced in a study of chemoradiotherapy in HPV16-positive cancers. TCRdb's table, derived via immunoSEQ multiplex PCR, lists solely in-frame clones and lacks some. The sample has about 35,000 clones, roughly 77% seen once. This specimen was blood, taken from a patient who underwent chemoradiotherapy. Receptor source: a human donor with HPV-associated anogenital cancer.

This clone came up a few times. The genes are TRBV5-8 and TRBJ1-5; 7 nucleotides line up with TRBD1. V shed 4 bases and J 6 bases; nucleotides not matched to a gene: 10. The CDR3 spans 15 residues. Germline assignment: CDR1 SGHTS and CDR2 YDEGEE. CDR3 amino acids: CASSQGQQTGQPQHF. The CDR3 DNA follows: TGTGCCAGCAGCCAGGGACAGCAGACGGGTCAGCCCCAGCATTTT.

The chain uses TRBV6-5 and TRBJ2-1; TRBD2 matches 10 bases. The ends lost 7 bases at V and 5 bases at J; junction bases unmatched: 8. The CDR3 contains 15 residues. Looked up from germline, CDR1 is MNHEY and CDR2 is SVGAGI. CDR3 DNA sequence: TGTGCCAGCACCAAAAGGACTAGCGGAAACAATGAGCAGTTCTTC. Translating it yields CASTKRTSGNNEQFF.

The V and J genes are TRBV6-1 and TRBJ1-2; D is ambiguous. V lost 4 bases and J lost 4, with 7 bases in between. The CDR3 runs 12 residues. The germline CDR1 and CDR2 sequences are MNHNS and SASEGT. This CDR3 is CASSADLYGYTF. The CDR3 DNA sequence: TGTGCCAGCAGTGCCGACCTCTATGGCTACACCTTC.

The rearrangement links TRBV7-9 to TRBJ2-1; no clear D. CDR3 length equals 13 residues. V was clipped by 6 bases and J by 8 bases, with 14 bases between them. The germline CDR1 and CDR2 sequences are SEHNR and FQNEAQ (reference sequence). In nucleotides, the CDR3 is TGTGCCAGCAGGGTCCAGCGCCGGGATGAGCAGTTCTTC. Its protein product is CASRVQRRDEQFF.

This chain connects TRBV5-1 to TRBJ2-2; 8 bases match TRBD1. The CDR3 runs to 14 residues. The trim removed 4 bases at V and 4 bases at J, leaving 3 bases unmatched. Germline V lookup: CDR1 SGHRS, CDR2 YFSETQ. This CDR3 reads CASSQGASTGELFF. The CDR3 DNA reads as TGCGCCAGCAGCCAGGGGGCCAGCACCGGGGAGCTGTTTTTT. Filled out from reference TRBV5-1 and TRBJ2-2, the complete variable domain reads KAGVTQTPRYLIKTRGQQVTLSCSPISGHRSVSWYQQTPGQGLQFLFEYFSETQRNKGNFPGRFSGRQFSNSRSEMNVSTLELGDSALYLCASSQGASTGELFFGEGSRLTVL.

This rearrangement joins TRBV7-7 to TRBJ2-5, with TRBD1 matching over 9 bases. V shed 5 bases, J shed 1 base, and the junction held 5 bases outside the gene matches. The CDR3 consists of 15 residues. Germline loops: CDR1 SSHAT, CDR2 FNYEAQ (reference sequence). The CDR3 bases are TGTGCCAGCAGCCCCGGGACAGGGCTCCAAGAGACCCAGTACTTC. The encoded protein is CASSPGTGLQETQYF.

This chain connects TRBV7-2 to TRBJ2-7; no clear D. CDR3 size: 14 residues. Trimming stripped 2 bases from V and 0 bases from J, with 8 bases between. Germline CDR1 SGHTA, CDR2 FQGNSA. The CDR3 DNA follows: TGTGCCAGCAGCTTAAGTGCAAGCTCCTACGAGCAGTACTTC. Amino acids: CASSLSASSYEQYF.

The V and J genes are TRBV5-1 and TRBJ2-3; 11 bases map to TRBD1. The V gene's germline CDR1 is SGHRS and CDR2 YFSETQ. The CDR3 has 16 amino acids. With V trimmed by 6 bases and J by 5 bases, 11 bases remained unmatched. CDR3 protein: CASIGGTGGRGDTQYF. The CDR3 DNA follows: TGCGCCAGCATCGGGGGGACAGGGGGAAGGGGAGATACGCAGTATTTT.

This clone was recorded a few times. The chain has TRBV19 and TRBJ1-1, with D maybe TRBD1 (5 bases). Germline-derived CDR1 and CDR2 are LNHDA and SQIVND (reference sequence). The CDR3 is 16 residues long. Trimming pared 3 bases from V and 5 bases from J, leaving 19 bases between. The CDR3 region is CASSIMAAGGGTEAFF. The CDR3 nucleotides read TGTGCCAGTAGTATTATGGCTGCTGGGGGGGGTACTGAAGCTTTCTTT.

A single count supports this clone. The chain links TRBV19 to TRBJ1-3; D not certain. The germline V gene encodes CDR1 LNHDA and CDR2 SQIVND (reference sequence). Trimming stripped 7 bases from V and 4 bases from J, with 23 bases between. The CDR3 loop spans 17 amino acids. CDR3 nucleotide sequence: TGTGCCAGTATCGACAACGCGTGGGGTATTGTAGGAAACACCATATATTTT. Translating it yields CASIDNAWGIVGNTIYF.

This chain links TRBV7-2 with TRBJ1-6; D call uncertain. The CDR3 sequence is 15 residues long. V shed 1 base and J shed 4 bases, with 8 bases lying between them. Germline V gene sequence: CDR1 SGHTA, CDR2 FQGNSA. CDR3 in DNA: TGTGCCAGCAGCTTAGAGGCACTTTATAATTCACCCCTCCACTTT. It is translated as CASSLEALYNSPLHF.

CDR3 residues: CATRTGDPSNYGYTF. The CDR3 DNA reads as TGTGCCACCAGGACAGGGGATCCTTCTAACTATGGCTACACCTTC. This chain joins TRBV10-3 and TRBJ1-2; 9 bases align to TRBD1. The length of the CDR3 is 15 residues. The J segment lost 0 bases and the V segment lost 10 bases, leaving 9 bases of the junction unmatched. From germline, CDR1 is ENHRY and CDR2 SYGVKD.

V gene TRBV6-1 combines with J gene TRBJ2-7; D might be TRBD2 (5 bases). There are 11 residues in the CDR3. The germline V gene has CDR1 MNHNS and CDR2 SASEGT. Trimming left V 8 bases short and J 3 bases short, with 8 bases between. This chain's CDR3 is CASLTSYEQYF. The DNA of the CDR3 is TGTGCCAGCCTTACTAGCTACGAGCAGTACTTC.

The V gene is TRBV7-9, the J gene TRBJ2-7; 8 positions agree with TRBD1. The CDR3 extends over 12 amino acids. Germline values: CDR1 SEHNR, CDR2 FQNEAQ (reference sequence). Losses at the gene ends were 5 bases for V and 6 bases for J; bases not matched to a gene: 3. Written as DNA, the CDR3 is TGTGCCAGCAGCGGACAGGGTGGCGAGCAGTACTTC. Protein product: CASSGQGGEQYF.

The rearrangement uses TRBV7-9 and TRBJ2-1; D perhaps matches TRBD2 (6 bases). CDR1 is SEHNR and CDR2 is FQNEAQ in the germline V gene (reference sequence). CDR3 length equals 16 residues. The V gene lost 5 bases and the J gene lost 0 bases, with 14 bases spanning the gap. Written as DNA, the CDR3 is TGTGCCAGCAGCCCCAACCGGGGGAGCTCCTACAATGAGCAGTTCTTC. Translation: CASSPNRGSSYNEQFF.

This clone appeared once. The chain uses TRBV7-9 and TRBJ2-1; D unresolved. This CDR3 is 13 amino acids long. CDR1 and CDR2 from the germline V gene are SEHNR and FQNEAQ (reference sequence). Trimming cost V 4 bases and J 10 bases, with 14 bases left between them. The CDR3 spells CASSSWTAAEQFF. In nucleotides, the CDR3 is TGTGCCAGCAGCTCCTGGACGGCAGCAGAGCAGTTCTTC.

This clone was counted a few times. The chain links TRBV29-1 to TRBJ1-3, with 8 bases identical to TRBD1. Germline assignment: CDR1 SQVTM and CDR2 ANQGSEA. The trim removed 5 bases at V and 4 bases at J, leaving 4 bases unmatched. The CDR3 has 13 residues. CDR3 DNA: TGCAGCGTTCCAGGGACAGGAGGAAACACCATATATTTT. Its translation: CSVPGTGGNTIYF.

The chain couples TRBV11-2 to TRBJ1-2; D gene uncertain. CDR3 size: 13 residues. Trimming left V 6 bases short and J 2 bases short, with 10 bases between. Germline V gene data show CDR1 as SGHAT and CDR2 as FQNNGV. The CDR3 loop is CASSNPGNYGYTF. The CDR3 nucleotides read TGTGCCAGCAGTAACCCCGGAAACTATGGCTACACCTTC.

Here the CDR3 reads CASSLRPWGTEAFF. DNA of the CDR3: TGTGCCAGCAGCTTAAGACCCTGGGGGACTGAAGCTTTCTTT. The chain uses TRBV7-3 and TRBJ1-1; a weak D match, TRBD1 (5 bases). The CDR3 is 14 residues long. Germline values: CDR1 SGHTA, CDR2 FQGTGA. The germline V and J ends were trimmed by 1 base and 5 bases, with 11 bases remaining between them.